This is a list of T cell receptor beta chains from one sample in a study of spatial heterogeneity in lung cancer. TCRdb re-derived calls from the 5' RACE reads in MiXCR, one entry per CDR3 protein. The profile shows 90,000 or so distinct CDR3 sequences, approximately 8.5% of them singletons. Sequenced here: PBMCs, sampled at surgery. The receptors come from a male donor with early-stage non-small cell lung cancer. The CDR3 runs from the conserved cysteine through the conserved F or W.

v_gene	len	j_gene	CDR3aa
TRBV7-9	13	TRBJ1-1	CASSFSVNTEAFF
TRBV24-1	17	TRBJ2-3	CATSDQTGGWSTDTQYF
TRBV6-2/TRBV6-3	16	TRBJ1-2	CASTTGEGSPNYGYTF
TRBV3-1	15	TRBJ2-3	CASSQERLLADTQYF
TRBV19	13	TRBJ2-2	CASRTGTSGELFF
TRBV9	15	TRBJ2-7	CASSVGPGTDYEQYF
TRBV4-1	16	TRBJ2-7	CASSPARTSGSYEQYF
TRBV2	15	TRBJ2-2	CASTDPGLVTGELFF
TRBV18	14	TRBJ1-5	CASSPGLNNQPQHF
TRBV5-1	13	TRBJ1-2	CASSLSPNYGYTF
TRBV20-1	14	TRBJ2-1	CSATSGVRHNEQFF
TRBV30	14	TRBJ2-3	CAWRRPGLEDTQYF
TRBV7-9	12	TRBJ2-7	CASSFDSYEQYF
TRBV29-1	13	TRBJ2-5	CSVATSVQETQYF
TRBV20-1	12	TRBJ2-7	CSASNRDYEQYF
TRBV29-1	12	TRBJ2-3	CSAHPGEDTQYF
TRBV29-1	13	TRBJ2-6	CSVASSGANVLTF
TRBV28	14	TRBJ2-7	CASRSRRSSYEQYF
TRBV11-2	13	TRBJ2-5	CASSVTWTETQYF
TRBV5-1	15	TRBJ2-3	CASSLVRGGTDTQYF
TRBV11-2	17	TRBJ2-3	CASSQRTSGISTDTQYF
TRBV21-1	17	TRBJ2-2	CASSKVGSGGSTGELFF
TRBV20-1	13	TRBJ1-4	CSASSPRNEKLFF
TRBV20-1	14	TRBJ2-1	CSARTSGSIAEQFF
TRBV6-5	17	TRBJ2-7	CASSYSIGRLGDYEQYF
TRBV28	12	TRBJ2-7	CASSFWGNEQYF
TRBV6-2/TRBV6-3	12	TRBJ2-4	CASSRDVNIQYF
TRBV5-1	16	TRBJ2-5	CASSLQGQGASETQYF
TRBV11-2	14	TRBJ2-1	CASSLARYYNEQFF
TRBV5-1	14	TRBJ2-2	CASSLVSDTGELFF
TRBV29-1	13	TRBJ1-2	CSVARDTNYGYTF
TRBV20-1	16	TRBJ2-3	CSARGTSSFSTDTQYF
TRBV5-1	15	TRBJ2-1	CASSLGLVSYNEQFF
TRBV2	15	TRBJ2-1	CASTLLGLAGAEQFF
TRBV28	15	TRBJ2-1	CASSPPAGPYNEQFF
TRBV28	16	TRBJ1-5	CASSILGQGGDQPQHF
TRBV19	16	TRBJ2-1	CASTPPLTGKYYEQFF
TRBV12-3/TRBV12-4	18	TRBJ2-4	CASSQRPALAGAVYIQYF
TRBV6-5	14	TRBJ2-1	CASEAATGTNEQFF
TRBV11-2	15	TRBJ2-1	CASSQAGGPYNEQFF
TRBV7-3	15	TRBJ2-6	CASSLLASGANVLTF
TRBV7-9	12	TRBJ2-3	CASSPFTDTQYF
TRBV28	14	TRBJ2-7	CASRSSSSLYEQYF
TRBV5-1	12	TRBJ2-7	CASSLPGNEQYF
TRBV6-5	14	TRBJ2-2	CATTGTANTGELFF
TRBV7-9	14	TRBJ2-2	CASRQQGNTGELFF
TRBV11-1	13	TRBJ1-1	CASSRQPNTEAFF
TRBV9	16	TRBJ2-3	CASSPRASRREDTQYF
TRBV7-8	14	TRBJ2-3	CASSLAGGSDTQYF
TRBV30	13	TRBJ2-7	CAWSGQDLYEQYF
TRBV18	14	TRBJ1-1	CASSPQAENTEAFF
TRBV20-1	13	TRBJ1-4	CSARQGSNEKLFF
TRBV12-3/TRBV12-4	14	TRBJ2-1	CASSTGGEGNEQFF
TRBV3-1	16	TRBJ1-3	CASSLLTTAPGNTIYF
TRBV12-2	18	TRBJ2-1	CASRLARGTPSSYNEQFF
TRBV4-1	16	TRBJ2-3	CASSQGNSGGTDTQYF
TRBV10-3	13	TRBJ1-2	CAISESRNYGYTF